This TCR beta chain was obtained from a study of shared clonotypes between healthy human individuals. Study context: Donors, aged 18 to 49, were a couple of women and a few men. Overall study results and limits: Incompleteness in sorted-subset sequencing, despite large depth, was shown by rarefaction. Naive subsets usually exceeded memory subsets in estimated richness.

Assay runs were performed at deep level. Using immunoSEQ multiplex PCR, the repertoire was profiled, and TCRdb retains in-frame clones only, with some absent. Of approximately 980,000 clones in the sample, 60% to 85% were seen once. In its sample, this clone was seen a few times. Its antigen remains unknown. The receptor's source is a man between 18 and 29 years old in good health. The sample comprised memory CD4+ T cells sorted from blood. Stated subset: CD45RA-negative fraction.

The CDR3 region is CASSSSRQGRGETQYF. CDR3 coding DNA: TGTGCCAGCAGTTCGTCCCGACAGGGCCGGGGGGAGACCCAGTACTTC. The chain is built from TRBV27 and TRBJ2-5; TRBD1 is a possible D gene (7 bases). The CDR3 covers 16 residues. Trimming removed 4 bases from V and 5 bases from J, with 20 bases in between. Per germline, CDR1 MNHEY and CDR2 SMNVEV (reference sequence).